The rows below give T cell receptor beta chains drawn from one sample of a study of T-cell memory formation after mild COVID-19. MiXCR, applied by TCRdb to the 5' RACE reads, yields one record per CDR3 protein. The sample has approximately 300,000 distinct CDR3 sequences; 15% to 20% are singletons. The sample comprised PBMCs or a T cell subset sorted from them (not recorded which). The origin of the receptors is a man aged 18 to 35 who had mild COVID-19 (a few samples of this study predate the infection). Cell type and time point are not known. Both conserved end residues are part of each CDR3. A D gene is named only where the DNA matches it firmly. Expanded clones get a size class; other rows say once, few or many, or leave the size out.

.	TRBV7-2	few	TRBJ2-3	TGTGCCAGCAGCCTAAGTCCCGATTGGGTTAACACAGATACGCAGTATTTT	CASSLSPDWVNTDTQYF
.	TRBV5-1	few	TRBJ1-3	TGCGCCAGCAGCTTTGAAGGAAACACCATATATTTT	CASSFEGNTIYF
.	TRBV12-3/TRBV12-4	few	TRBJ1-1	TGTGCCAGCAGCACACAGGGTCCGGACACTGAAGCTTTCTTT	CASSTQGPDTEAFF
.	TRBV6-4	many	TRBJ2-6	TGTGCCAGCAGTCAAAACTCTGGGGCCAACGTCCTGACTTTC	CASSQNSGANVLTF
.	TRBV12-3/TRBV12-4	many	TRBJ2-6	TGTGCCAGCAGTTTGGGGCGGATCTCTGGGGCCAACGTCCTGACTTTC	CASSLGRISGANVLTF
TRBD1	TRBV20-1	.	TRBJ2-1	TGCAGTGCCACTCGTCATAGGGGGCCGCTAGAGCAGTTCTTC	CSATRHRGPLEQFF
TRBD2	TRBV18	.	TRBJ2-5	TGTGCCAGCTCACCACCTACTAGCGGGGGCCGGGCGGCCCAGTACTTC	CASSPPTSGGRAAQYF
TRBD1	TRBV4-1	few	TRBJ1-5	TGCGCCAGCAGCCAAGAGGGACAGCCGGCCCAGCCCCAGCATTTT	CASSQEGQPAQPQHF
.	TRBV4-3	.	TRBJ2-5	TGCGCCAGCAGCCGGTTGCTAGGACAGACGAAAGAGACCCAGTACTTC	CASSRLLGQTKETQYF
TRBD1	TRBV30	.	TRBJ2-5	TGTGCCTGGAGTCGCTGGGGGACAGGTGATTCCTTC	CAWSRWGTGDSF
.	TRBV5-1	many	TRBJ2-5	TGCGCCAGCAGCAACCTCGGGGCGGTCCAAGAGACCCAGTACTTC	CASSNLGAVQETQYF
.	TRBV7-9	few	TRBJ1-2	TGTGCCAGCAGCTTAGAGGGAAAGGCAGCCGCTATGGGCTACACCTTC	CASSLEGKAAAMGYTF
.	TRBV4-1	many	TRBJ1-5	TGCGCCAGCAGCCAGGGGGGGATACATCAGCCCCAGCATTTT	CASSQGGIHQPQHF
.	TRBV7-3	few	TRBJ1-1	TGTGCCAGCAGCTTAGGGACCGGGGGTTGGACTGAAGCTTTCTTT	CASSLGTGGWTEAFF
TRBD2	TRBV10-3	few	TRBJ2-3	TGTGCCATCAGGCGGAGGGAGGGGACAGATACGCAGTATTTT	CAIRRREGTDTQYF
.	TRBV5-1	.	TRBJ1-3	TGCGCCAGCAGCTTGGGCGGACAGAGGTTAAGCTCTGGAAACACCATATATTTT	CASSLGGQRLSSGNTIYF
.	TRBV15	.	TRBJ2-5	TGTGCCACCAGCAAGGGGATGAAGACCCAGTACTTC	CATSKGMKTQYF
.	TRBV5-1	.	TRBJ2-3	TGCGCCAGCCTCGAGGGCCTCTGGCGGACAGATACGCAGTATTTT	CASLEGLWRTDTQYF
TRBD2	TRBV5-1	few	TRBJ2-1	TGCGCCAGCAGCCTGTCGGGGGCGGGGGGGCAGGATGAGCAGTTCTTC	CASSLSGAGGQDEQFF
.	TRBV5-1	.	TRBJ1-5	TGCGCCAGCAGCTTGACGGGTTGGAGCAATCAGCCCCAGCATTTT	CASSLTGWSNQPQHF
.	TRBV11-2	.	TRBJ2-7	TGTGCCAGCAGCTCGATCTCTAAGACCAGCTCCTACGAGCAGTACTTC	CASSSISKTSSYEQYF
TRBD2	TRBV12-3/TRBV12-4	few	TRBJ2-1	TGTGCCAGCAGTTTGGGCCCCCTTTGGACTAGCGGGGGCAATGAGCAGTTCTTC	CASSLGPLWTSGGNEQFF
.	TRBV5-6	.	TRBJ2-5	TGTGCCAGCAGCCTGGCCCCGTGGACGGGGGAAGAGACCCAGTACTTC	CASSLAPWTGEETQYF
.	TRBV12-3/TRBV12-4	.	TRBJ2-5	TGTGCCAGCAGTTTGGGCGGGGCCACCCCCCAGTACTTC	CASSLGGATPQYF
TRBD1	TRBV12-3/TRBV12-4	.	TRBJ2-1	TGTGCCAGCAGTTTAGATCCCAGGGGGTTCGATGAGCAGTTCTTC	CASSLDPRGFDEQFF
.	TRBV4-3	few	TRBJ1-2	TGCGCCAGCAGCCAAGATGAGAAGGGGCAGTATGGCTACACCTTC	CASSQDEKGQYGYTF
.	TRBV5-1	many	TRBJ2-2	TGCGCCAGCAGCTTGGACCCGGGGGACACCGGGGAGCTGTTTTTT	CASSLDPGDTGELFF
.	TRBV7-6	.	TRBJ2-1	TGTGCCAGCAGCTCCCGAGTGGGGGATGCTGAGCAGTTCTTC	CASSSRVGDAEQFF
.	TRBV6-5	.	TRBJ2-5	TGTGCCAGCAGTTCCCAGGGACTTCGAGTCCAAGAGACCCAGTACTTC	CASSSQGLRVQETQYF
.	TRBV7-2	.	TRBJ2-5	TGTGCCAGCAGCCCCGTCGGGGAGACCCAGTACTTC	CASSPVGETQYF
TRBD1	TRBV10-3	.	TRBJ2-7	TGTGCCATCAGCCTCGACAGGGATCGGACCTACGAGCAGTACTTC	CAISLDRDRTYEQYF
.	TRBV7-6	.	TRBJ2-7	TGTGCCAGCAGCCAGGCCCTCGACTCCTACGAGCAGTACTTC	CASSQALDSYEQYF
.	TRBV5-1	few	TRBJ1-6	TGCGCCAGCAGCTCCGGGACCCTGGATTCACCCCTCCACTTT	CASSSGTLDSPLHF
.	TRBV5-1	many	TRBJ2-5	TGCGCCAGCAGCCGCGGACTCCTACAAGAGACCCAGTACTTC	CASSRGLLQETQYF
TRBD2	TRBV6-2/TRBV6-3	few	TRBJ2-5	TGTGCCAGCAGTTACCACGCGACTAGCGGGGGCCAAGAGACCCAGTACTTC	CASSYHATSGGQETQYF
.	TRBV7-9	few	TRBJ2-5	TGTGCCAGCAGCCCAAGACAGGTCCTCCAAGAGACCCAGTACTTC	CASSPRQVLQETQYF
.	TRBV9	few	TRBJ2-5	TGTGCCAGCAGCGTAGTGAGTGGAGAGACCCAGTACTTC	CASSVVSGETQYF
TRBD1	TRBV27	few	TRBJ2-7	TGTGCCAGCAGTCCGATGGGACAGGGGGCCTACGAGCAGTACTTC	CASSPMGQGAYEQYF
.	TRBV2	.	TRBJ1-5	TGTGCCAGCAGCCCCTACAGGGTAGAGCCCCAGCATTTT	CASSPYRVEPQHF
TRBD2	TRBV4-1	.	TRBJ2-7	TGCGCCAGCAGCCAACGGACTAGCCCCCACGAGCAGTACTTC	CASSQRTSPHEQYF
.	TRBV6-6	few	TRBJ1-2	TGTGCCAGCAGTGACTTGGGTTCCTATGGCTACACCTTC	CASSDLGSYGYTF
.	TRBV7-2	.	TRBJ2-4	TGTGCCAGCAGCCCAGCCGGACGTGATCAGTACTTC	CASSPAGRDQYF
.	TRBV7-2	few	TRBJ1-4	TGTGCCAGCAGCACTCAATCCGGGTTTGGTAACGAAAAACTGTTTTTT	CASSTQSGFGNEKLFF
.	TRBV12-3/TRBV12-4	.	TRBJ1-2	TGTGCCAGCAGTTGGGACACCGCAGGCTATGGCTACACCTTC	CASSWDTAGYGYTF
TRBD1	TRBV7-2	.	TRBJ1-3	TGTGCCAGCAGCGACAGGGGGACGGGAAACACCATATATTTT	CASSDRGTGNTIYF
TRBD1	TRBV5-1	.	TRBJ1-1	TGCGCCAGCAGCTGGGAACAGGGGGCGAACACTGAAGCTTTCTTT	CASSWEQGANTEAFF
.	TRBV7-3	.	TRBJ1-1	TGTGCCAGCAGCTTGTGGGTGGGGCACCCCGAAGCTTTCTTT	CASSLWVGHPEAFF
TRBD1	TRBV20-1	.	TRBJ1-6	TGCAGTGCTAGAAACGACAGGGATGGTTCACCCCTCCACTTT	CSARNDRDGSPLHF
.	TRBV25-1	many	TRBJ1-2	TGTGCCAGCGTCCTCTCCACCGTTGTGAGGGGTGGCTACACCTTC	CASVLSTVVRGGYTF
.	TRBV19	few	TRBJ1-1	TGTGCCAGTAGTATTAGAGGAGTCACTGAAGCTTTCTTT	CASSIRGVTEAFF
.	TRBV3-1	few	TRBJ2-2	TGTGCCAGCAGCCACGGTAGGACAGTCTTCGCCGGGGAGCTGTTTTTT	CASSHGRTVFAGELFF